This record looks at one TCR beta chain sequence and its context. Antigen unknown. The sample contains more than one DNA sequence encoding this CDR3. The data were produced by immunoSEQ multiplex PCR, yet TCRdb's version contains in-frame clones alone and is incomplete. The data show about 6,200 clones, with about 83% seen just once and approximately 6.2% held by the top ten. Trimming removed 0 bases at V and 1 base at J, with 4 bases between. Germline CDR1 and CDR2: SGHRS and YFSETQ. The CDR3 covers 13 residues. The data belong to a study of chemoradiotherapy in HPV16-positive cancers. In the study overall: Functional T-cell assays on a couple of HPV16-positive patients' cells defined candidate HPV-specific clones and common TCR motifs. Study-wide points: During treatment, candidate HPV-specific clones and E7-related motifs expanded in tumor. Better recurrence-free survival went with HPV-responsive T-cell expansion in HPV16-positive patients.

Repertoires were sampled repeatedly during chemoradiotherapy. The chain uses TRBV5-1 and TRBJ1-1; no firm D call. The sequences come from tumor tissue, collected from a patient who underwent chemoradiotherapy. The source of this sequence is a human donor with HPV-associated anogenital cancer. Here the CDR3 reads CASSLGGNTEAFF. The DNA for the CDR3 is TGCGCCAGCAGCTTGGGGGGGAACACTGAAGCTTTCTTT.